Following are 28 T cell receptor beta chains from one sample sequenced in a study of vaccination and CD4 T cells after COVID-19. Antigens for these TCRs are unknown. Once obtained from cultured CD4+ T cells, the DNA was sequenced using the Oncomine TCR Beta short-read assay. TCRdb ran MiXCR on the PCR reads and lists one entry per CDR3 protein. Found here are about 5,700 distinct CDR3 sequences, 40% of them singletons; the top ten hold about 46%. Stated treatment: roughly 11-day PBMC culture with coronavirus spike peptide pools or control peptides (ViraFEST assay). An unexposed donor provided the CD4+ T cells, which were collected before the COVID-19 pandemic (2011-2018). Source material: CD4+ T cells from blood, cultured in vitro. The receptors stem from a human donor in good health.

The gene calls are TRBV9 and TRBJ2-7, with D unclear. The CDR3 runs to 13 residues. Germline CDR1 reads SGDLS; CDR2 reads YYNGEE. Trimming stripped 4 bases from V and 2 bases from J, with 10 bases between. CDR3 sequence (DNA): TGTGCCAGCAGCCTGGACCCTGCCTACGAGCAGTACTTC. Encoded protein: CASSLDPAYEQYF.

The chain carries TRBV18 and TRBJ1-2; TRBD1 might be the D (5 bases). This CDR3 region has 15 residues. Trimming pared 1 base from V and 6 bases from J, leaving 15 bases between. From germline, CDR1 is KGHSH and CDR2 LQKENI. CDR3 amino acids: CASSPRLGEVNGYTF. For the CDR3, the DNA is TGTGCCAGCTCACCACGATTGGGGGAAGTAAATGGCTACACCTTC. The full variable domain, completed using reference TRBV18 and TRBJ1-2, is NAGVMQNPRHLVRRRGQEARLRCSPMKGHSHVYWYRQLPEEGLKFMVYLQKENIIDESGMPKERFSAEFPKEGPSILRIQQVVRGDSAAYFCASSPRLGEVNGYTFGSGTRLTVV.

V usage is TRBV20-1 and J usage is TRBJ1-6, with 9 bases that match TRBD1. V lost 5 bases, J lost 6 bases, and 11 bases stayed unmatched. Looked up from germline, CDR1 is DFQATT and CDR2 is SNEGSKA (reference sequence). The length of the CDR3 is 16 residues. Here the CDR3 DNA reads TGCAGTGCTTCCGGGACAGGGCACGCTTTTAATTCACCCCTCCACTTT. Translation gives CSASGTGHAFNSPLHF.

This clonotype is classed as medium-sized (0.01 to 0.1%). This sequence joins TRBV27 and TRBJ2-7, with 11 bases aligning to TRBD1. The CDR3 consists of 15 residues. Germline V CDR1 and CDR2: MNHEY, SMNVEV (reference sequence). V was pared by 5 bases and J by 3 bases, with 6 bases of the junction left unmatched. DNA of the CDR3: TGTGCCAGCAGTCGCAGGACAGGGGGCAACTACGAGCAGTACTTC. Protein product: CASSRRTGGNYEQYF.

The rearrangement links TRBV6-5 to TRBJ1-5; D unresolved. CDR1 and CDR2 from the germline V gene are MNHEY and SVGAGI. The germline V and J ends were trimmed by 0 bases and 0 bases, with 15 bases remaining between them. The CDR3 has 18 residues. CDR3 amino acids: CASSYSSRQRYSNQPQHF. DNA for the CDR3: TGTGCCAGCAGTTACTCGAGCAGACAACGCTATAGCAATCAGCCCCAGCATTTT.

This clonotype appeared a few times. This chain links TRBV6-1 with TRBJ1-1; a weak D match, TRBD1 (5 bases). CDR1 MNHNS and CDR2 SASEGT come from the germline V gene. The CDR3 is 15 residues long. Trimming took off 6 bases at V and 1 base at J, with 15 bases between the two ends. The CDR3 loop is CASRGMGQENTEAFF. The CDR3 bases are TGTGCCAGCAGAGGTATGGGGCAGGAGAACACTGAAGCTTTCTTT.

This chain links TRBV2 with TRBJ2-2; no clear D gene. The CDR3 totals 12 residues. The germline V gene encodes CDR1 SNHLY and CDR2 FYNNEI. Trimming removed 3 bases at V and 5 bases at J, with 4 bases between. The CDR3 DNA reads TGTGCCAGCAGTGAGCAGACCGGGGAGCTGTTTTTT. Encoded protein: CASSEQTGELFF.

This clonotype showed up just a few times. The chain combines TRBV7-3 with TRBJ1-2, with D perhaps matching TRBD1 (6 bases). Deletions cut 5 bases from V and 1 base from J, with 17 bases between. There are 16 residues in the CDR3. Germline loops: CDR1 SGHTA, CDR2 FQGTGA. The CDR3 DNA is TGTGCCAGCAGCGACCGAGGGGGGGGATTTAACTATGGCTACACCTTC. Its protein is CASSDRGGGFNYGYTF. Full variable domain (outside the CDR3, taken from reference TRBV7-3 and TRBJ1-2): GAGVSQTPSNKVTEKGKYVELRCDPISGHTALYWYRQSLGQGPEFLIYFQGTGAADDSGLPNDRFFAVRPEGSVSTLKIQRTERGDSAVYLCASSDRGGGFNYGYTFGSGTRLTVV.

The V call is TRBV11-1, the J call TRBJ2-7; no clear D gene. Germline CDR1 reads SGHAT; CDR2 reads FQDESV (reference sequence). This CDR3 contains 14 residues. Trimming left V 1 base short and J 5 bases short, with 12 bases between. The CDR3 nucleotides read TGTGCCAGCAGCTTAGGTTGGCAGACCCACGAGCAGTACTTC. Its translation is CASSLGWQTHEQYF.

This clonotype was detected a few times. The V gene is TRBV12-3 or TRBV12-4, the J gene TRBJ1-1; 7 bases fit TRBD1. The CDR3 covers 15 residues. The J segment lost 3 bases and the V segment lost 7 bases, leaving 11 bases of the junction unmatched. The CDR3 reads CASTLDRTTYTEAFF. DNA of the CDR3: TGTGCCAGCACCTTGGACAGGACTACCTACACTGAAGCTTTCTTT.

This clonotype was seen more than once but under ten times. The chain links TRBV27 to TRBJ1-1; D gene unclear. V gave up 2 bases and J gave up 3 bases, with 7 bases separating them. The CDR3 covers 13 residues. Germline CDR1 and CDR2: MNHEY and SMNVEV (reference sequence). CDR3 sequence (DNA): TGTGCCAGCAGTTTAACAGATTACACTGAAGCTTTCTTT. It specifies CASSLTDYTEAFF.

The chain couples TRBV27 to TRBJ2-7; D possibly matches TRBD1 or TRBD2 (5 bases each). The CDR3 is made up of 11 amino acids. Germline lookup yields CDR1 MNHEY and CDR2 SMNVEV (reference sequence). V lost 7 bases to trimming and J lost 3 bases, with 7 bases between them. The CDR3 nucleotides read TGTGCCAGCACGAGGGGCTACGAGCAGTACTTC. Protein product: CASTRGYEQYF.

The chain uses TRBV28 and TRBJ1-2, with no clear D. Germline V gene lookup returns CDR1 MDHEN and CDR2 SYDVKM. The CDR3 extends over 14 amino acids. Trimming took 3 bases from V and 2 from J, leaving 10 bases between them. In nucleotides, the CDR3 is TGTGCCAGCAGTTTGGGTGGTCAGAACTATGGCTACACCTTC. Protein product: CASSLGGQNYGYTF.

This clonotype was observed a handful of times. The chain joins TRBV5-1 to TRBJ1-6; D gene uncertain. The ends were cut back, 1 base at V and 7 bases at J, with 9 bases in the middle. Germline CDR1 SGHRS, CDR2 YFSETQ. The CDR3 has 14 amino acids. CDR3 nucleotide sequence: TGCGCCAGCAGCTTGAGCGGCAGAAATTCACCCCTCCACTTT. It translates to CASSLSGRNSPLHF.

This clonotype was seen a handful of times. The chain couples TRBV7-2 to TRBJ2-7; D is possibly TRBD2 (5 bases). There are 14 residues in the CDR3. Germline values: CDR1 SGHTA, CDR2 FQGNSA. Deletions cut 7 bases from V and 3 bases from J, with 16 bases between. The CDR3 sequence is CASKVARAGYEQYF. The CDR3 nucleotides read TGTGCCAGCAAGGTAGCGCGGGCCGGCTACGAGCAGTACTTC.

This clonotype was seen only a few times. The rearrangement links TRBV5-6 to TRBJ2-7; the D gene is possibly TRBD1 (6 bases). V was shortened by 2 bases and J by 5 bases, with 20 bases between the two germline ends. Germline-derived CDR1 and CDR2 are SGHDT and YYEEEE. The CDR3 is 16 residues long. The CDR3 protein is CASSLKPSRGLNEQYF. CDR3 DNA sequence: TGTGCCAGCAGCTTAAAACCTAGCAGGGGTTTGAACGAGCAGTACTTC.

V usage is TRBV10-1 and J usage is TRBJ2-4, with 9 bases aligning to TRBD1. Germline-derived CDR1 and CDR2 are WNHNN and SYGVQD (reference sequence). CDR3 length: 16 amino acids. The J segment lost 3 bases and the V segment lost 2 bases, leaving 5 bases of the junction unmatched. CDR3: CASSEQLTGGKNIQYF. DNA for the CDR3: TGCGCCAGCAGTGAGCAATTGACAGGGGGCAAAAACATTCAGTACTTC.

This chain joins TRBV5-6 and TRBJ1-2; possibly TRBD1 for D (5 bases). The germline V gene encodes CDR1 SGHDT and CDR2 YYEEEE. Deletions cut 3 bases from V and 6 bases from J, with 18 bases between. The CDR3 runs 15 residues. CDR3 region: CASSWTGPLRDGYTF. Written as DNA, the CDR3 is TGTGCCAGCAGCTGGACGGGACCTCTAAGGGATGGCTACACCTTC.

The chain is built from TRBV20-1 and TRBJ1-2; 8 nucleotides align to TRBD1. This CDR3 region has 14 residues. Per germline, CDR1 DFQATT and CDR2 SNEGSKA (reference sequence). V lost 1 base and J lost 4; bases outside the gene matches: 5. The CDR3 spells CSARVTGAPYGYTF. In DNA form, the CDR3 reads TGCAGTGCTAGAGTGACAGGGGCTCCCTATGGCTACACCTTC.

The chain carries TRBV12-3 or TRBV12-4 and TRBJ1-2, with D possibly matching TRBD1 (5 bases). This CDR3 comprises 13 residues. Trimming left V 7 bases short and J 8 bases short, with 17 bases between. DNA of the CDR3: TGTGCCAGCAACCTAGGGACCTACGGAGGCTACACCTTC. Translating it yields CASNLGTYGGYTF.

This clonotype was observed a handful of times. This chain joins TRBV12-3 or TRBV12-4 and TRBJ1-2, with TRBD1 matching over 7 bases. After removal of 5 bases from V and 4 bases from J, the junction contained 10 bases not matched to a gene. CDR3 length equals 15 residues. Written as DNA, the CDR3 is TGTGCCAGCAGTGCCGCCGGGACAGAATTCTATGGCTACACCTTC. This translates into CASSAAGTEFYGYTF.

In this sample, this clonotype turned up a few times. The chain recombines TRBV2 with TRBJ1-5; D is possibly TRBD1 (5 bases). There are 15 residues in the CDR3. CDR1 SNHLY and CDR2 FYNNEI come from the germline V gene. Trimming removed 4 bases from V and 5 bases from J, with 15 bases in between. This chain's CDR3 is CASSVFGTEDQPQHF. In nucleotides, the CDR3 is TGTGCCAGCAGTGTATTCGGGACGGAGGATCAGCCCCAGCATTTT.

The chain uses TRBV5-6 and TRBJ1-2; tentatively, D is TRBD1 (6 bases). V lost 2 bases, J lost 8 bases, and 7 bases lay in between. Germline lookup yields CDR1 SGHDT and CDR2 YYEEEE. The CDR3 extends over 11 amino acids. The CDR3 sequence: CASSLRGGYTF. The CDR3 DNA reads as TGTGCCAGCAGCTTAAGGGGGGGCTACACCTTC.

The chain joins TRBV10-2 to TRBJ2-5, with D hard to call. The germline CDR1 and CDR2 sequences are WSHSY and SAAADI. Trimming pared 5 bases from V and 3 bases from J, leaving 4 bases between. The CDR3 covers 11 residues. The CDR3 DNA reads as TGCGCCAGCAGTCTAAAAGAGACCCAGTACTTC. Translated, it gives CASSLKETQYF.

The chain joins TRBV11-3 to TRBJ2-5; 7 bases agree with TRBD1. The germline CDR1 and CDR2 sequences are SGHNT and YENEEA. This CDR3 has 15 amino acids. V shed 2 bases and J 4 bases; nucleotides not matched to a gene: 7. CDR3 nucleotides: TGTGCCAGCAGCTTACTTGTAGGGGGCGCAGAGACCCAGTACTTC. It specifies CASSLLVGGAETQYF.

The rearrangement links TRBV19 to TRBJ1-1; D not certain. This CDR3 has 11 amino acids. The germline V and J ends were trimmed by 8 bases and 7 bases, with 11 bases remaining between them. Per the germline V gene, CDR1 is LNHDA and CDR2 is SQIVND (reference sequence). CDR3 nucleotide sequence: TGTGCCAGTTGGGGTGGGCGTGAAGCTTTCTTT. This encodes CASWGGREAFF.

V usage is TRBV7-9 and J usage is TRBJ2-5; D is undetermined. V lost 5 bases, J lost 0 bases, and 10 bases lay in between. This CDR3 contains 14 residues. Looked up from germline, CDR1 is SEHNR and CDR2 is FQNEAQ (reference sequence). CDR3 sequence (DNA): TGTGCCAGCAGCCGAGAAGGGTACCAAGAGACCCAGTACTTC. This translates into CASSREGYQETQYF.

V gene TRBV20-1 combines with J gene TRBJ1-3; no clear D gene. The CDR3 is 14 amino acids. Trimming pared 3 bases from V and 1 base from J, leaving 10 bases between. CDR1 DFQATT and CDR2 SNEGSKA come from the germline V gene (reference sequence). The CDR3 is CSASNSPSGNTIYF. CDR3 coding DNA: TGCAGTGCTAGTAACAGCCCGTCTGGAAACACCATATATTTT.